This is a list of T cell receptor beta chains from one sample in a study of beta chain features in type 1 diabetes. Method: immunoSEQ multiplex PCR; TCRdb's copy keeps in-frame clones and lacks some. The sample yields 160,000 or so clones, about 8.1% seen once. Material: central memory CD4+ T cells from blood. All receptors come from a woman aged 18 to 35 with type 1 diabetes. Both conserved end residues are part of each CDR3. Part of the rows lack a size; the others show once, few, many or a class for expanded clones.

few,TRBV4-3,CASSQDLRGSGANVLTF
few,TRBV5-4,CASSPGQGLYGYTF
few,TRBV2,CASSVPPILGRNEQFF
few,TRBV5-4,CASSLNAVSYNEQFF
-,TRBV11-2,CASSLLLSGTIEQYF
few,TRBV7-2,CASSLGRRNTEAFF
few,TRBV30,CAWSPAWETQYF
-,TRBV11-3,CASSLGSRDTEAFF
few,TRBV13,CASSWTKETQYF
-,TRBV6-1,CAISESPYGSGYTF
few,TRBV15,CATSTRLRASYSPLHF
few,TRBV28,CASSPGGSGETQYF
few,TRBV6-1,CASSEGLAKNIQYF
-,TRBV30,CAWSKAGETQYF
few,TRBV18,CASSPQSGRYEQYF
-,TRBV15,CATSKTSGGPFLREQYF
-,TRBV7-8,CASSRDYISYEQYF
-,TRBV11-3,CASSLRVGETQYF
-,TRBV4-2,CASSQPRRGWLAGDNEQFF
few,TRBV5-4,CASSLGGARDEKLFF
-,TRBV28,CASSSRRGAFF
-,TRBV7-3,CASSLSGRAFGEQFF
few,TRBV7-7,CASSPTQGWTEAFF
-,TRBV6-6,CASSRLGGDTQYF
-,TRBV15,CATSRPGQGQETQYF
few,TRBV28,CASSSGGRGETQYF
few,TRBV5-1,CASSLDYYNEQFF
few,TRBV29-1,CSVDRGMGAETQYF
-,TRBV5-6,CASRARVWVQLFF
-,TRBV7-2,CASSRDRSSTDTQYF
few,TRBV7-2,CASSLVWSGDVEKLFF